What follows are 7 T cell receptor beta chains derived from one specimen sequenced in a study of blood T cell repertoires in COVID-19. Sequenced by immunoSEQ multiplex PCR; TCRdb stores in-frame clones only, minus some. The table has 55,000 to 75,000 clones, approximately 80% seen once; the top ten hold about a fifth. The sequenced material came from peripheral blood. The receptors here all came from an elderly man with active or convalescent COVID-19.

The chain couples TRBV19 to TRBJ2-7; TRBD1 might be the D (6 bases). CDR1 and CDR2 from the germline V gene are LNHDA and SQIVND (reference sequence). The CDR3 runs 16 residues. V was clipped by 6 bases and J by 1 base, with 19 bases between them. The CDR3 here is CASSTFARGGSYEQYF. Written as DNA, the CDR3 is TGTGCCAGTAGCACCTTTGCTAGAGGGGGTTCCTACGAGCAGTACTTC.

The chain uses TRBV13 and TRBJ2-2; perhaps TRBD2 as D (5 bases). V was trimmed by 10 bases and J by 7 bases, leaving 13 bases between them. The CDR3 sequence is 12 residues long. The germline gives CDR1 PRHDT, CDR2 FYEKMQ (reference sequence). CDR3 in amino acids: CATSEVSGELFF. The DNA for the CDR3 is TGTGCCACCTCGGAGGTCAGCGGGGAGCTGTTTTTT.

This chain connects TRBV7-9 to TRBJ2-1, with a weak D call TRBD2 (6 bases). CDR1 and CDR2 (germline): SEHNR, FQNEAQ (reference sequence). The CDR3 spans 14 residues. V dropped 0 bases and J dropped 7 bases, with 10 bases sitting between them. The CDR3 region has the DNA TGTGCCAGCAGCTTAGCAGTAGCGGTGAATGAGCAGTTCTTC. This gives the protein CASSLAVAVNEQFF.

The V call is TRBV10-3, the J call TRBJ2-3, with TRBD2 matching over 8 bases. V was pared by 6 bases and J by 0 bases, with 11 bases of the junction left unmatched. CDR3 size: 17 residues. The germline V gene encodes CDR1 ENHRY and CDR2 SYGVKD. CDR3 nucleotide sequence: TGTGCCATCAGGGGGGCTGGGACTAGACGAAGCACAGATACGCAGTATTTT. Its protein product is CAIRGAGTRRSTDTQYF.

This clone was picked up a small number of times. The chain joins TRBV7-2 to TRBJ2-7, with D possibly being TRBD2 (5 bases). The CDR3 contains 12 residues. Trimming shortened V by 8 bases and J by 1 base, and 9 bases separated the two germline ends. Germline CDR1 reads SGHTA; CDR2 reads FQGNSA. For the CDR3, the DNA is TGTGCCAGCCTCGGGGTTTCCTACGAGCAGTACTTC. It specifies CASLGVSYEQYF.

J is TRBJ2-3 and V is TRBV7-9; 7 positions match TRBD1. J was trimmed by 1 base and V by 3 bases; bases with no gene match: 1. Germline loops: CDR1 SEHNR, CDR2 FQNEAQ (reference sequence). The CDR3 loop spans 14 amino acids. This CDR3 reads CASSFGQGTDTQYF. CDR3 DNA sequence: TGTGCCAGCAGCTTCGGACAGGGCACAGATACGCAGTATTTT.

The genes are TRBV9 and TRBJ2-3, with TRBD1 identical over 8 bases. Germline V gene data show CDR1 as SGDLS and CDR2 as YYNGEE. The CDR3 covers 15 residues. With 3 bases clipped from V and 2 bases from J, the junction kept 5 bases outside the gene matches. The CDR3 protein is CASSGRQGLTDTQYF. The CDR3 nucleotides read TGTGCCAGCAGCGGGAGACAGGGGCTCACAGATACGCAGTATTTT.